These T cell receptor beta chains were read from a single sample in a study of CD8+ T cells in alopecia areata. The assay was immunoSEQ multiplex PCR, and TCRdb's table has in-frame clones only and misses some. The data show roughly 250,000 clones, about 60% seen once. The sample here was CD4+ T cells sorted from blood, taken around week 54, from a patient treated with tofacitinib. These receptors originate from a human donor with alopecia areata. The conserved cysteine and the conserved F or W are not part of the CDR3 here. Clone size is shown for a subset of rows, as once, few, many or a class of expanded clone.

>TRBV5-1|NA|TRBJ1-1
ASSLDRGRMVGTEAF
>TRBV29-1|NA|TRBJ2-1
STWTDYNEQF
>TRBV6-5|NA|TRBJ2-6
ASSWGISGANVLT
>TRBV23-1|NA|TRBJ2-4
ASSQPPLKTVKKANIQY
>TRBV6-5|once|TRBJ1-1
ASREQEITEAF
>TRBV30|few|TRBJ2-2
AWTRQGAAGELF
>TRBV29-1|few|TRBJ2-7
SVVAGGRYEQY
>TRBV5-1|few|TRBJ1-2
ASSGGQGMDGYT
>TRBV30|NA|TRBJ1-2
AWSVPPAGASYGYT
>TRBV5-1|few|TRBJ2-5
ASSLETGEETQY
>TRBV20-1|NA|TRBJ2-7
SARQVYEQY
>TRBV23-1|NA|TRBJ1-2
ASSQPGQGGYT
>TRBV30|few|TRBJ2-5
AWSVQGETQY
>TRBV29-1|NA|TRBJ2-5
SAFGGEETQY
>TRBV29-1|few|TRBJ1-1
SVEPGQGHTEAF
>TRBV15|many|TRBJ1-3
ATSRDNAQGNTIY
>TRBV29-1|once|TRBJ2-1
SVSGGAGLYNEQF
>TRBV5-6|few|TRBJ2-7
ASSYDRTYEQY
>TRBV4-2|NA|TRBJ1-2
ASSPTGGDYGYT
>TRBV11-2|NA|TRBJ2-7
ASGRSYEQY
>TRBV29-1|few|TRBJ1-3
SVTRRSGNTIY
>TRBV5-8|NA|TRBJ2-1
ASMGRSSYNEQF
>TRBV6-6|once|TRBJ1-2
ASSYGQGGDGYT
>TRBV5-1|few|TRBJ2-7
ASSLEPGIYYEQY
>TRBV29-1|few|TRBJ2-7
SVQTGGYEQY
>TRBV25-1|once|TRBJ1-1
ASRAQGLNTEAF
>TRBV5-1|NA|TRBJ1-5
ASSLLGQPQH
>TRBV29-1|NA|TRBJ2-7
SVEGRGYEQY
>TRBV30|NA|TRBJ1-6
AWSTGEPLH
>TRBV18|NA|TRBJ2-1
ASSQGHNEQF
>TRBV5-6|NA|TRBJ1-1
ASSFPGEQGTEAF
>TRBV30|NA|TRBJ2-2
AWSRARGTGELF
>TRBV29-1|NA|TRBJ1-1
SASLNTEAF
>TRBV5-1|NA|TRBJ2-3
ASSLMGTDTQY
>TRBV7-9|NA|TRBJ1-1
ASSGGQGRTEAF
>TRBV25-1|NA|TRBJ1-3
ASSRGDGNTIY
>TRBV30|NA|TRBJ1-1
AWSVRETEAF
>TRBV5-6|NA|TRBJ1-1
ASSRVSEAF
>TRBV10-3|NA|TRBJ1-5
AISRQADQPQH
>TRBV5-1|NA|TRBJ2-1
ASSLAGGGSEQF
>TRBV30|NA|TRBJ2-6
AWSDRSDFAGANVLT
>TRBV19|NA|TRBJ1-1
ASSGTFPGGTEAF
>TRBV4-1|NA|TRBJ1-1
ASSQVRVAEAF